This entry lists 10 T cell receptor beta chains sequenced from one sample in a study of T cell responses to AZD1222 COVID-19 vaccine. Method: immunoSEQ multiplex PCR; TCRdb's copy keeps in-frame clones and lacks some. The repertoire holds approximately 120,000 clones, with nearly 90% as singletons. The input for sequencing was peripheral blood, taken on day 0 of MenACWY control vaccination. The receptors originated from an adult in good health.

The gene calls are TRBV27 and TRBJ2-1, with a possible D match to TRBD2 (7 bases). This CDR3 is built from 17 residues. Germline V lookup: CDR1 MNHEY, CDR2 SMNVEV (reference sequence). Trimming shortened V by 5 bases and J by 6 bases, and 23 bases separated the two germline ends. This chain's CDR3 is CASSPGVRGGRFNEQFF. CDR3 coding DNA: TGTGCCAGCAGTCCCGGGGTACGCGGGGGCCGGTTCAATGAGCAGTTCTTC.

The CDR3 DNA is TGTGCCAGCAGCTACCCACAGGGTCTAGAGCAGTACTTC. It specifies CASSYPQGLEQYF. The rearrangement joins TRBV5-6 to TRBJ2-7, with D possibly TRBD1 on 6 matching bases. Trimming left V 3 bases short and J 7 bases short, with 14 bases between. Looked up from germline, CDR1 is SGHDT and CDR2 is YYEEEE. The CDR3 spans 13 residues.

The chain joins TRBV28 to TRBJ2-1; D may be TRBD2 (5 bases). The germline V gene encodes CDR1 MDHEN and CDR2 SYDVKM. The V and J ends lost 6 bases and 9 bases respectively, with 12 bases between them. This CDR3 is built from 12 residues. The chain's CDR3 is CASRYRRGEQFF. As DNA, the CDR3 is TGTGCCAGCAGATATCGACGGGGTGAGCAGTTCTTC.

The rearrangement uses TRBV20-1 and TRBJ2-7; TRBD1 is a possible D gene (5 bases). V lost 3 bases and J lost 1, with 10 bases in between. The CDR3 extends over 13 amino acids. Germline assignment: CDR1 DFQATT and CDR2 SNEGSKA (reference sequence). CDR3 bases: TGCAGTGCTAGTCCAACAGGATCCTACGAGCAGTACTTC. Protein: CSASPTGSYEQYF.

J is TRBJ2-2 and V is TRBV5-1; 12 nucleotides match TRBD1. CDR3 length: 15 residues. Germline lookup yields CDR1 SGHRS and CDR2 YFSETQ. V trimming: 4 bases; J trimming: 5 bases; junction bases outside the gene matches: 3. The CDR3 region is CASSGGQGATGELFF. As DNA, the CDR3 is TGCGCCAGCAGCGGGGGACAGGGGGCGACCGGGGAGCTGTTTTTT.

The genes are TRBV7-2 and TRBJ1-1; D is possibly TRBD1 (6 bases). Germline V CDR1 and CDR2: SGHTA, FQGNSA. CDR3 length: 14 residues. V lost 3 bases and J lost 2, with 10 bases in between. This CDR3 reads CASSFSGANTEAFF. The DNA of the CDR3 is TGTGCCAGCAGCTTTTCAGGGGCCAACACTGAAGCTTTCTTT.

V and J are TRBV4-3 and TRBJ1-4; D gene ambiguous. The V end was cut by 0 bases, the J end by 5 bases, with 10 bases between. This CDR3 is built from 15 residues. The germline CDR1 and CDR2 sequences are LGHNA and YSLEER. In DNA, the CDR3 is TGCGCCAGCAGCCAAGAGATGGTCCCCAATGAAAAACTGTTTTTT. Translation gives CASSQEMVPNEKLFF.

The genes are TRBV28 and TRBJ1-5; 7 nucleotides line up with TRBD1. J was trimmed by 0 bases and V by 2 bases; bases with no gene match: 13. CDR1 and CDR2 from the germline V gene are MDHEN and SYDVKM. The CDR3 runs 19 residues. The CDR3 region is CASSLDALTGTASNQPQHF. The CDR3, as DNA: TGTGCCAGCAGTTTAGATGCCCTGACCGGGACAGCTAGCAATCAGCCCCAGCATTTT.

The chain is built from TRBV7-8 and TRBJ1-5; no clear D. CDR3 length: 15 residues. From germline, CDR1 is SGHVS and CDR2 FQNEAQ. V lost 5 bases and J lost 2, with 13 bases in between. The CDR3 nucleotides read TGTGCCAGCAGCCCTTCCCGGGGTGGCAATCAGCCCCAGCATTTT. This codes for CASSPSRGGNQPQHF.

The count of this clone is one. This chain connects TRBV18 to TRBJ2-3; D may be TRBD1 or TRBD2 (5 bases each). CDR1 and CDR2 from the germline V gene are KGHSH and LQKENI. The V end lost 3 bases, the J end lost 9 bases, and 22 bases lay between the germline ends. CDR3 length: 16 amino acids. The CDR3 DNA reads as TGTGCCAGCTCACCGTCGCAGGGCCAAGGTGGGGACACGCAGTATTTT. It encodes CASSPSQGQGGDTQYF.